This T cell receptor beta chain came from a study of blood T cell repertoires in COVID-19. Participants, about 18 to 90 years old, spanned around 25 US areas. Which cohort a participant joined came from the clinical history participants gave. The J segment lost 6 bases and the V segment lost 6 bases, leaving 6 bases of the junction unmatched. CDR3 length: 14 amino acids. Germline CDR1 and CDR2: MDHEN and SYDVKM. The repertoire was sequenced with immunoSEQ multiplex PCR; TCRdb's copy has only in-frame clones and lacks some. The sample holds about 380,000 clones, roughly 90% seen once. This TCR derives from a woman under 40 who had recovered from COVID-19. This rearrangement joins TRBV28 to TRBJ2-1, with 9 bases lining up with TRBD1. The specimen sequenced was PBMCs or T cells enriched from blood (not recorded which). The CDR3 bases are TGTGCCAGCAGCAGAAGACAGGGGGGCAATGAGCAGTTCTTC. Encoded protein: CASSRRQGGNEQFF. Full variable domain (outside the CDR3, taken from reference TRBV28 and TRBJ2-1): DVKVTQSSRYLVKRTGEKVFLECVQDMDHENMFWYRQDPGLGLRLIYFSYDVKMKEKGDIPEGYSVSREKKERFSLILESASTNQTSMYLCASSRRQGGNEQFFGPGTRLTVL.